A selection of T cell receptor beta chains follows, all from one sample in a study of blood T cell repertoires in COVID-19. Here immunoSEQ multiplex PCR was the method, and the copy in TCRdb shows in-frame clones only, minus some. The sample includes 90,000 to 130,000 clones, approximately 84% seen only once; the top ten take 1.1% to 1.5%. The sample taken for sequencing was peripheral blood. The receptors were sampled from a man in his forties with acute or convalescent COVID-19. Each CDR3 is given with its conserved first and last residue. A D gene is named only where the DNA matches it firmly. Clone size is not always given. Where it is, it says once, few, many or a class for expanded clones.

d_call | clone_size | j_call | v_call | cdr3_nt | cdr3_aa
- | - | TRBJ2-7 | TRBV10-3 | TGTGCCATCAGGGGTCTTAACTGGGACTCCACCACCTACGAGCAGTACTTC | CAIRGLNWDSTTYEQYF
- | - | TRBJ2-3 | TRBV5-5 | TGTGCCAGCAGCAGGGGGTTAGGGGCGGCAGATACGCAGTATTTT | CASSRGLGAADTQYF
TRBD1 | - | TRBJ2-7 | TRBV30 | TGTGCCTGGGCCCGGGACAGAGCCTACGAGCAGTACTTC | CAWARDRAYEQYF
TRBD2 | - | TRBJ2-7 | TRBV18 | TGTGCCAGCTCCCGGGGTAGCGGGGGGACCCTCACCTACGAGCAGTACTTC | CASSRGSGGTLTYEQYF
TRBD2 | - | TRBJ2-7 | TRBV14 | TGTGCCAGCAGCCAAACTAGCGGGAGTACCGAGCAGTACTTC | CASSQTSGSTEQYF
- | - | TRBJ2-1 | TRBV6-5 | TGTGCCAGCTCTTCTCTAGCGAAGGAGCAGTTCTTC | CASSSLAKEQFF
TRBD2 | - | TRBJ2-1 | TRBV28 | TGTGCCAGCAGACCGGGACTAGCGGGAAACGTGCAGTTCTTC | CASRPGLAGNVQFF
TRBD1 | - | TRBJ1-2 | TRBV4-1 | TGCGCCAGCAGCCAAGACCCGGGACAGGGGGTAATTGGCTACACCTTC | CASSQDPGQGVIGYTF
- | - | TRBJ1-5 | TRBV2 | TGTGCCAGCAGCCTGACAGGCGATAGCAATCAGCCCCAGCATTTT | CASSLTGDSNQPQHF
- | - | TRBJ1-1 | TRBV3-1/TRBV3-2 | TGTGCCAGCAGTTATACAAAGAACACTGAAGCTTTCTTT | CASSYTKNTEAFF
- | - | TRBJ1-2 | TRBV5-1 | TGCGCCAGCAGACCCCCAGGGATCGACTATGGCTACACCTTC | CASRPPGIDYGYTF
- | - | TRBJ2-7 | TRBV7-2 | TGTGCCAGCAGCTTATCCCCTTCCTACGAGCAGTACTTC | CASSLSPSYEQYF
TRBD1 | - | TRBJ2-3 | TRBV7-3 | TGTGCCAGCAGCCCGCGGACAGGCAAATTCACAGATACGCAGTATTTT | CASSPRTGKFTDTQYF
- | - | TRBJ1-2 | TRBV5-1 | TGCGCCAGCAGCTTGGCGGGAGACTATGGCTACACCTTC | CASSLAGDYGYTF
- | - | TRBJ2-7 | TRBV7-9 | TGTGCCAGCAGCCGACAAAAAATCCAGGGTTACGAGCAGTACTTC | CASSRQKIQGYEQYF
TRBD2 | few | TRBJ2-1 | TRBV28 | TGTGCCAGCAACAGACTCTTCCGGGAGGGTCCCTACAATGAGCAGTTCTTC | CASNRLFREGPYNEQFF
- | - | TRBJ2-7 | TRBV11-2 | TGTGCCAGCAGCTTAGTCCGCGGGGTCTACGAGCAGTACTTC | CASSLVRGVYEQYF
- | - | TRBJ2-3 | TRBV6-1 | TGTGCCAGCAGTGAAAGAGGAGATACGCAGTATTTT | CASSERGDTQYF
- | few | TRBJ1-1 | TRBV4-1 | TGCGCCAGCAGCCAAGATCTTGGCAACACTGAAGCTTTCTTT | CASSQDLGNTEAFF
TRBD1 | - | TRBJ2-7 | TRBV19 | TGTGCCATCCCGGGACAGGGGGCCTACGAGCAGTACTTC | CAIPGQGAYEQYF
- | - | TRBJ2-7 | TRBV19 | TGTGCCAGTAGTATAGGGAGGGGATCAGCAGGGGAGCAGTACTTC | CASSIGRGSAGEQYF
- | - | TRBJ2-1 | TRBV5-1 | TGCGCCAGCAGCTTGACGACGTGGGGACTCTCCTACAATGAGCAGTTCTTC | CASSLTTWGLSYNEQFF
TRBD2 | few | TRBJ2-5 | TRBV7-3 | TGTGCCAGCAGCTTCGGGGGAGGGCCCCAAGAGACCCAGTACTTC | CASSFGGGPQETQYF
TRBD1 | few | TRBJ2-7 | TRBV28 | TGTGCCAGCAGTTTGTTTGGGACAGCCTCCTACGAGCAGTACTTC | CASSLFGTASYEQYF
TRBD2 | - | TRBJ2-3 | TRBV5-4 | TGTGCCAGCAGCAAGACTAGCGGGAGGGTTGCAGATACGCAGTATTTT | CASSKTSGRVADTQYF
TRBD1 | - | TRBJ1-2 | TRBV7-2 | TGTACCAGCAGCTTAACCTACAGGGGAAGAGGATATGGCTACACCTTC | CTSSLTYRGRGYGYTF
TRBD1 | - | TRBJ2-7 | TRBV7-9 | TGTGCCAGCAGCTTAGGACAGGGGGCGCGTAACGAGCAGTACTTC | CASSLGQGARNEQYF
- | few | TRBJ2-7 | TRBV11-1 | TGTGCCAGCAGCTTAGGGGGACATTACGAGCAGTACTTC | CASSLGGHYEQYF
TRBD1 | - | TRBJ1-1 | TRBV6-2/TRBV6-3 | TGTGCCAGCAGTTCGAGGGGGCGCCGGACTGAAGCTTTCTTT | CASSSRGRRTEAFF
- | - | TRBJ2-2 | TRBV5-1 | TGCGCCAGCCGGTTTAGACTAGGTAGCACCGGGGAGCTGTTTTTT | CASRFRLGSTGELFF
- | - | TRBJ2-7 | TRBV6-5 | TGTGCCAGCAGTTCCCAGGGGCGCCTCGGGAACGAGCAGTACTTC | CASSSQGRLGNEQYF
- | - | TRBJ2-1 | TRBV7-3 | TGTGCCAGCAGCCAGACAGCTTCTAGCTCCTACAATGAGCAGTTCTTC | CASSQTASSSYNEQFF
TRBD1 | - | TRBJ1-1 | TRBV18 | TGTGCCACCACTGGGGGGCAGGGGGCTACTGAAGCTTTCTTT | CATTGGQGATEAFF
TRBD2 | - | TRBJ2-1 | TRBV4-3 | TGCGCCAGCAGCCAAGCCCAGCGGGGGGGCTACAATGAGCAGTTCTTC | CASSQAQRGGYNEQFF
TRBD2 | - | TRBJ2-1 | TRBV28 | TGTGCCAGCAGCCCCGGTGGCGGCGGCGGGGGGCTGGTTAATGAGCAGTTCTTC | CASSPGGGGGGLVNEQFF
- | few | TRBJ1-4 | TRBV2 | TGTGCCAGCCGACGGGAGGGATCGATTGAAAAACTGTTTTTT | CASRREGSIEKLFF
- | - | TRBJ1-1 | TRBV10-3 | TGTGCCACACCCCTACAGGCGGCCACTGAAGCTTTCTTT | CATPLQAATEAFF
TRBD1 | - | TRBJ1-2 | TRBV6-2/TRBV6-3 | TGTGCCAGCAGTGACAGGGTCTATGGCTACACCTTC | CASSDRVYGYTF
- | - | TRBJ2-3 | TRBV3-1/TRBV3-2 | TGTGCCAGCAGCCCTGACACGAGCACAGATACGCAGTATTTT | CASSPDTSTDTQYF
TRBD2 | - | TRBJ2-3 | TRBV2 | TGTGCCAGCAGTGAAGAACTAGCGATCGTCACAGATACGCAGTATTTT | CASSEELAIVTDTQYF
TRBD1 | - | TRBJ2-7 | TRBV24-1 | TGTGCCACCAGTGGCACGACAGGGCCCAACGAGCAGTACTTC | CATSGTTGPNEQYF
- | - | TRBJ1-2 | TRBV19 | TGTGCCAGTAGTATGTTGGGCGATGGCTACACCTTC | CASSMLGDGYTF
- | - | TRBJ2-6 | TRBV5-1 | TGCGCCAGCGCCCCTAAGGAGGGGCCCCCTGGGGCCAACGTCCTGACTTTC | CASAPKEGPPGANVLTF
- | - | TRBJ2-5 | TRBV3-1/TRBV3-2 | TGTGCCAGCAGCCAAGATGCAGGGACCCAGTACTTC | CASSQDAGTQYF
TRBD2 | - | TRBJ2-7 | TRBV3-1/TRBV3-2 | TGTGCCAGCAGACAATCTAGCGGTAATGGTGAGCAGTACTTC | CASRQSSGNGEQYF
- | - | TRBJ1-4 | TRBV3-1/TRBV3-2 | TGTGCCAGCAGCCCCGGTTGGGGGGCAACTAATGAAAAACTGTTTTTT | CASSPGWGATNEKLFF
- | once | TRBJ2-1 | TRBV6-1 | TGTGCCAGCAGTGACCAGGGGTATGCCTACAATGAGCAGTTCTTC | CASSDQGYAYNEQFF
- | - | TRBJ1-1 | TRBV7-2 | TGTGCCAGCAGCTTAAGCAGGGCCAGGGGAGCTTTCTTT | CASSLSRARGAFF
- | once | TRBJ2-5 | TRBV7-9 | TGTGCCAGCAGCTTTAAGTCGACTTTAGGAGAGACCCAGTACTTC | CASSFKSTLGETQYF
- | - | TRBJ2-3 | TRBV27 | TGTGCCAGCAGTTCCAACACACAGGCCCTTGGAGATACGCAGTATTTT | CASSSNTQALGDTQYF
TRBD1 | once | TRBJ1-1 | TRBV7-3 | TGTGCCAGCAGCCTCCAGGGGGCGGGGATGAACACTGAAGCTTTCTTT | CASSLQGAGMNTEAFF
TRBD2 | - | TRBJ2-5 | TRBV11-2 | TGTGCCAGCAGCTTAAGGGGACTAGCGGGGGGGAACCAAGAGACCCAGTACTTC | CASSLRGLAGGNQETQYF
- | - | TRBJ1-2 | TRBV19 | TGTGCCAGTAGTATAGAGACAGCTAACTATGGCTACACCTTC | CASSIETANYGYTF
TRBD2 | - | TRBJ2-1 | TRBV3-1/TRBV3-2 | TGTGCCAGCAGCCTCACTAGCGGACTCTACAATGAGCAGTTCTTC | CASSLTSGLYNEQFF
- | - | TRBJ2-5 | TRBV4-3 | TGCGCCAGCAGCCAAGATTGGGACAAAGAGACCCAGTACTTC | CASSQDWDKETQYF
TRBD1 | - | TRBJ2-3 | TRBV18 | TGTGCCAGCTCACCGGGACAGGGACCAGATACGCAGTATTTT | CASSPGQGPDTQYF